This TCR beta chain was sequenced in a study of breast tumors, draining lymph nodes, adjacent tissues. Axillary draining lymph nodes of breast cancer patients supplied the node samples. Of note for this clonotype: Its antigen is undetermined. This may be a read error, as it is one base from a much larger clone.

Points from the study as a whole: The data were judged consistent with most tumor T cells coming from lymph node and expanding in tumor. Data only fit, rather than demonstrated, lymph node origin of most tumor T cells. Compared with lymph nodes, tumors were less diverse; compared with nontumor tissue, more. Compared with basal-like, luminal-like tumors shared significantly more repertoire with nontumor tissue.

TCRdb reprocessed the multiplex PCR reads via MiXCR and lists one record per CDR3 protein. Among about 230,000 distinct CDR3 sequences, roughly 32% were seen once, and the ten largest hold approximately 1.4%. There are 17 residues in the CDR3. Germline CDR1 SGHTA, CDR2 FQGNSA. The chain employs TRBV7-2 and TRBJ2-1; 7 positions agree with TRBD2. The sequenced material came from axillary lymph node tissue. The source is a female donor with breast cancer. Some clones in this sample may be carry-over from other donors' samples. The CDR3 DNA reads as TGTGCCGGCAGCCGCCGAACTAGCGCGTACCTTTACAATGAGCAGTTCTTC. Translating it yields CAGSRRTSAYLYNEQFF.